This passage covers 25 T cell receptor beta chains from one sample sequenced in a study of T cell clusters in autoimmune cytopenias. TRB amplification used roughly 250 ng of peripheral blood genomic DNA. TRB rearrangements were amplified by touch-down multiplex PCR with mixed TRB-A/B primers. TCRdb re-called the multiplex PCR reads and catalogs CDR3 proteins one per entry, DNA excluded. The table lists around 6,100 distinct CDR3 sequences. Sequencing was carried out using peripheral blood. The receptor source for this set is a human donor with an autoimmune cytopenia or autoimmune hepatitis (not recorded which).

In terms of frequency, this clonotype is medium-sized (0.01 to 0.1%). The V gene is TRBV27, the J gene TRBJ2-2; TCRdb's assignment of TRBD1 cannot be checked, as there is no DNA. The length of the CDR3 is 15 residues. Germline assignment: CDR1 MNHEY and CDR2 SMNVEV (reference sequence). CDR3 amino acids: CASTVGDRYTGELFF.

By frequency, this clonotype is medium-sized (0.01 to 0.1%). V is TRBV19 and J is TRBJ1-2; TCRdb outputs TRBD1, but without DNA this stays unchecked. CDR1 and CDR2 (germline): LNHDA, SQIVND (reference sequence). CDR3 length: 14 residues. CDR3 amino acids: CASSTGTGGFGYTF.

This chain joins TRBV2 and TRBJ2-3; TCRdb picks TRBD1, but there is no DNA to check that call. The CDR3 consists of 14 residues. Germline CDR1 SNHLY, CDR2 FYNNEI. The CDR3 region is CASSGDRATDTQYF. Using reference TRBV2 and TRBJ2-3 for the parts outside the CDR3, the full variable domain is EPEVTQTPSHQVTQMGQEVILRCVPISNHLYFYWYRQILGQKVEFLVSFYNNEISEKSEIFDDQFSVERPDGSNFTLKIRSTKLEDSAMYFCASSGDRATDTQYFGPGTRLTVL.

Frequency places this clonotype as medium-sized (0.01 to 0.1%). The V and J genes are TRBV5-5 and TRBJ1-3; absent DNA, TCRdb's TRBD1 call cannot be checked. The germline V gene has CDR1 SGHKS and CDR2 YYEKEE (reference sequence). The CDR3 is 15 residues long. CDR3 amino acids: CASKQDSGSGNTIYF.

Frequency places this clonotype as medium-sized. The rearrangement uses TRBV6-5 and TRBJ2-1; no DNA is available, so the TRBD1 call from TCRdb remains unchecked. This CDR3 contains 15 residues. The germline CDR1 and CDR2 sequences are MNHEY and SVGAGI. CDR3 residues: CASSYSGQIYNEQFF.

The chain couples TRBV7-9 to TRBJ1-4. In germline, CDR1 is SEHNR, CDR2 FQNEAQ (reference sequence). The CDR3 loop spans 13 amino acids. The CDR3 is CASSLEWSEKLFF.

V gene TRBV6-2 or TRBV6-3 combines with J gene TRBJ1-1; TCRdb gives TRBD1 as the D gene, but with no DNA this cannot be confirmed. The V gene's germline CDR1 is MNHEY and CDR2 SVGEGT. This CDR3 has 17 residues. The chain's CDR3 is CASSLGRTGGPNAEAFF.

The CDR3 spells CASSLNSGTGVTDTQYF. This rearrangement joins TRBV5-1 to TRBJ2-3; there is no DNA to check the TCRdb D call of TRBD1. CDR1 is SGHRS, CDR2 YFSETQ, per germline. The CDR3 is 17 amino acids.

The V call is TRBV19, the J call TRBJ2-5; absent DNA, TCRdb's TRBD1 call cannot be checked. CDR3 length: 15 amino acids. Germline V CDR1 and CDR2: LNHDA, SQIVND (reference sequence). CDR3 amino acids: CASSIVAGGKETQYF.

The chain carries TRBV5-3 and TRBJ2-5. TRBV5-3 is an open reading frame whose function is uncertain. There are 13 residues in the CDR3. The CDR3 region is CASSLDYQETQYF.

The V and J genes are TRBV2 and TRBJ1-3. The CDR3 is 15 residues long. Per germline, CDR1 SNHLY and CDR2 FYNNEI. CDR3: CASSPGLSSGNTIYF.

The J gene is TRBJ2-3, the V gene TRBV30. This CDR3 has 12 amino acids. Germline V gene data show CDR1 as GTSNPN and CDR2 as SVGIG (reference sequence). CDR3 loop: CAWSVGEDTQYF. Supplemented by reference TRBV30 and TRBJ2-3, the full variable domain reads SQTIHQWPATLVQPVGSPLSLECTVEGTSNPNLYWYRQAAGRGLQLLFYSVGIGQISSEVPQNLSASRPQDRQFILSSKKLLLSDSGFYLCAWSVGEDTQYFGPGTRLTVL.

This clonotype counts as medium-sized (0.01 to 0.1%) by frequency. This chain uses TRBV18 with TRBJ2-5. Germline V gene data show CDR1 as KGHSH and CDR2 as LQKENI. The CDR3 runs 12 residues. The CDR3: CASSPSGETQYF.

The V gene is TRBV20-1, the J gene TRBJ2-2; the D call from TCRdb, TRBD2, cannot be confirmed without DNA. Germline V CDR1 and CDR2: DFQATT, SNEGSKA (reference sequence). This CDR3 is built from 18 residues. The CDR3 region is CSARGPWTSRANTGELFF.

The genes are TRBV11-1 and TRBJ1-3; the D call from TCRdb, TRBD1, cannot be confirmed without DNA. CDR3 size: 15 residues. The V gene's germline CDR1 is SGHAT and CDR2 FQDESV (reference sequence). CDR3 region: CASTPGTTSGNTIYF. Combining the CDR3 with reference TRBV11-1 and TRBJ1-3 gives the whole variable domain EAEVAQSPRYKITEKSQAVAFWCDPISGHATLYWYRQILGQGPELLVQFQDESVVDDSQLPKDRFSAERLKGVDSTLKIQPAELGDSAMYLCASTPGTTSGNTIYFGEGSWLTVV.

CDR3 sequence reads: CASSSSAGVDEQYF. The chain combines TRBV5-1 with TRBJ2-7; TCRdb reports TRBD1, a call that lacks DNA to check it against. CDR1 and CDR2 (germline): SGHRS, YFSETQ. The CDR3 contains 14 residues.

This clonotype is labeled medium-sized based on frequency. This chain uses TRBV19 with TRBJ2-3; TCRdb designates TRBD1, a call that cannot be tested without DNA. The CDR3 runs 13 residues. Germline V CDR1 and CDR2: LNHDA, SQIVND (reference sequence). CDR3 loop: CASSTGRTDTQYF.

The CDR3 loop reads CASSPTGYGNTIYF. This chain connects TRBV7-9 to TRBJ1-3. The CDR3 has 14 residues. Germline CDR1 SEHNR, CDR2 FQNEAQ (reference sequence).

The chain uses TRBV20-1 and TRBJ2-3; TCRdb proposes TRBD1, but this gene call is untestable without DNA. The V gene's germline CDR1 is DFQATT and CDR2 SNEGSKA (reference sequence). The CDR3 length is 13 residues. CDR3 protein: CSAKDRGRGTQYF.

The chain carries TRBV20-1 and TRBJ2-7; TCRdb selects TRBD1, and the lack of DNA leaves this call unchecked. Germline CDR1 is DFQATT and CDR2 is SNEGSKA (reference sequence). The CDR3 is made up of 14 amino acids. This CDR3 is CSASRPRVPHEQYF.

The chain employs TRBV28 and TRBJ2-7; the TCRdb call, TRBD2, lacks DNA for checking. The CDR3 contains 16 residues. Germline V gene lookup returns CDR1 MDHEN and CDR2 SYDVKM. CDR3 in amino acids: CASSRPGLAGTYEQYF.

This clonotype counts as large by frequency. The V call is TRBV19, the J call TRBJ2-1; TCRdb lists TRBD1, though no DNA is available to test this call. The CDR3 spans 13 residues. Germline CDR1 and CDR2: LNHDA and SQIVND (reference sequence). CDR3 sequence reads: CASSTTGYDEQFF.

The chain carries TRBV4-3 and TRBJ1-6; as DNA is missing, the TRBD1 call by TCRdb cannot be tested. Germline CDR1 and CDR2: LGHNA and YSLEER. There are 16 residues in the CDR3. The CDR3 reads CASSQGTGSIDSPLHF.

This sequence joins TRBV28 and TRBJ1-2. Germline V gene data show CDR1 as MDHEN and CDR2 as SYDVKM. This CDR3 has 15 residues. This chain's CDR3 is CASSPQAAGNYGYTF.

The chain couples TRBV6-1 to TRBJ2-7. Germline CDR1 is MNHNS and CDR2 is SASEGT. The CDR3 runs to 13 residues. This CDR3 is CASRKDIPYEQYF.